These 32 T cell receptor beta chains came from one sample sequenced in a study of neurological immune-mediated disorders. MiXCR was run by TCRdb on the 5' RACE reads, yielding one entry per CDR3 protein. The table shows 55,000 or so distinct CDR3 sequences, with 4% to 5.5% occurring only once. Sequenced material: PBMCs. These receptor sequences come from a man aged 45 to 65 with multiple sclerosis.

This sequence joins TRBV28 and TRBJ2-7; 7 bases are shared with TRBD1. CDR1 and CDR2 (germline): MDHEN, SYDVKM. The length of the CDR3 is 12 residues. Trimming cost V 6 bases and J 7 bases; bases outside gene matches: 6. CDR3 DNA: TGTGCCAGCAGCCCCGACAGGGAAGAGCAGTACTTC. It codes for CASSPDREEQYF.

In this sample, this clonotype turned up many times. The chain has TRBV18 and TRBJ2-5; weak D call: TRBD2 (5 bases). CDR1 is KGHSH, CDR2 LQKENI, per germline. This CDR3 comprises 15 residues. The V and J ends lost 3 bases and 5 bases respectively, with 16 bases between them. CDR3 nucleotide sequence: TGTGCCAGCTCACCGTACGAGCTAGCCTCGGAGACCCAGTACTTC. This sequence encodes CASSPYELASETQYF.

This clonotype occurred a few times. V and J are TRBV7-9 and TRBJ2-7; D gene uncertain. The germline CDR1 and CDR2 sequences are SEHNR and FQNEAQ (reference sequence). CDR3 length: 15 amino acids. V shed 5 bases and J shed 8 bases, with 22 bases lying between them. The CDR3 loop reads CASSPTFGKGRKQYF. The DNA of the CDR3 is TGTGCCAGCAGCCCTACCTTCGGAAAGGGAAGGAAGCAGTACTTC. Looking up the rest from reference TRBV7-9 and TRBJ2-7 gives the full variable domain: DTGVSQNPRHKITKRGQNVTFRCDPISEHNRLYWYRQTLGQGPEFLTYFQNEAQLEKSRLLSDRFSAERPKGSFSTLEIQRTEQGDSAMYLCASSPTFGKGRKQYFGPGTRLTVT.

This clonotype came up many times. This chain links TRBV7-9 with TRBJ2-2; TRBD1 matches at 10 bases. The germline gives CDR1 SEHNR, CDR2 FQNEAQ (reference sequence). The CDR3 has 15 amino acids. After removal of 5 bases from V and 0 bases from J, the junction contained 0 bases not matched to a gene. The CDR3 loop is CASSGTGANTGELFF. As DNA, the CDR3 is TGTGCCAGCAGCGGGACAGGGGCGAACACCGGGGAGCTGTTTTTT. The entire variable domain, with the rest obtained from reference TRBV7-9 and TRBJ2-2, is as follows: DTGVSQNPRHKITKRGQNVTFRCDPISEHNRLYWYRQTLGQGPEFLTYFQNEAQLEKSRLLSDRFSAERPKGSFSTLEIQRTEQGDSAMYLCASSGTGANTGELFFGEGSRLTVL.

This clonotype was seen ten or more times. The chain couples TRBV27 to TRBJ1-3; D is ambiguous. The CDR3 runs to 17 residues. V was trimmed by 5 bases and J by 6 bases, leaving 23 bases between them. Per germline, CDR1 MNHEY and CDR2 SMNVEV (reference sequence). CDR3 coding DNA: TGTGCCAGCAGTGCCCGGGCCCCAGGCTTCATTGTAAACACCATATATTTT. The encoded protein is CASSARAPGFIVNTIYF.

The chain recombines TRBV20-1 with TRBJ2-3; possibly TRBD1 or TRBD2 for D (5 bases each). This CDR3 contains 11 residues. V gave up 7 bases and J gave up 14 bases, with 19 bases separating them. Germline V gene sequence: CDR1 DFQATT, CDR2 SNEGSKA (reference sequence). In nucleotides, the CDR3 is TGCAGTGTCACAATCGGGGCACGACGGTATTTT. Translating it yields CSVTIGARRYF.

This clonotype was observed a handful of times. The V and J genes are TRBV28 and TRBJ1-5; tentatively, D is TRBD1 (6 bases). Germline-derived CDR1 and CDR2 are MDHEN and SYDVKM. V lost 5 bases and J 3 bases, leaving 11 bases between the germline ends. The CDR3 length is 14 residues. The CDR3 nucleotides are TGTGCCAGCAGTAGGGGGAAACTCAATCAGCCCCAGCATTTT. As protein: CASSRGKLNQPQHF.

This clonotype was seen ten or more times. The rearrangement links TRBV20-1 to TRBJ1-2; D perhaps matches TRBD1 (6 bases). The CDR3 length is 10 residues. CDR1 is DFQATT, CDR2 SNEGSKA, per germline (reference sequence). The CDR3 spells CSVNRDGYTF. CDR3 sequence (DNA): TGCAGCGTGAACAGGGACGGCTACACCTTC.

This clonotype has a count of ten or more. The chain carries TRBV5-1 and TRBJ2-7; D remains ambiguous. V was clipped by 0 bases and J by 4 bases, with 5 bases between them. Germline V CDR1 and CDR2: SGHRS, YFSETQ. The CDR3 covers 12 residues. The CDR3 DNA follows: TGCGCCAGCAGCTTGGACGCTTACGAGCAGTACTTC. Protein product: CASSLDAYEQYF.

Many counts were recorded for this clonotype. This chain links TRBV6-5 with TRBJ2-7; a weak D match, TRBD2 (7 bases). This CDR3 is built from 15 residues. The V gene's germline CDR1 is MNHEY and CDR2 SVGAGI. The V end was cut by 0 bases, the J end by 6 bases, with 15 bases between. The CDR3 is CASSYSGGGSAEQYF. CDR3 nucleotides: TGTGCCAGCAGTTACTCGGGGGGCGGGAGTGCCGAGCAGTACTTC.

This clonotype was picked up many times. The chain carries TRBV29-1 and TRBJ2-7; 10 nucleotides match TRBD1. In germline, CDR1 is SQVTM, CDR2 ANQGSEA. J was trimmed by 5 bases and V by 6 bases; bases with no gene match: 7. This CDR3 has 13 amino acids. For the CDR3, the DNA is TGCAGCGTCGGGACAGGGGTAGGGGACGAGCAGTACTTC. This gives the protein CSVGTGVGDEQYF.

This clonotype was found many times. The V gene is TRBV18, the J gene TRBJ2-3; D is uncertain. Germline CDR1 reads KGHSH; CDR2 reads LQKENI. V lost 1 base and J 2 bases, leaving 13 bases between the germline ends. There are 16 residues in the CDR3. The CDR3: CASSPLLGMVTDTQYF. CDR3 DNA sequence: TGTGCCAGCTCACCACTGCTGGGGATGGTCACAGATACGCAGTATTTT.

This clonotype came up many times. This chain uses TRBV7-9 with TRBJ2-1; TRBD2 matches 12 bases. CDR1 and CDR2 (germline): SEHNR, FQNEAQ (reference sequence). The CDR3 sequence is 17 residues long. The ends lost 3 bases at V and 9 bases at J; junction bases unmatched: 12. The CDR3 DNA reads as TGTGCCAGCAGCTTCTGCTTAAGGACTAGCGGGATTTGTGAGCAGTTCTTC. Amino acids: CASSFCLRTSGICEQFF.

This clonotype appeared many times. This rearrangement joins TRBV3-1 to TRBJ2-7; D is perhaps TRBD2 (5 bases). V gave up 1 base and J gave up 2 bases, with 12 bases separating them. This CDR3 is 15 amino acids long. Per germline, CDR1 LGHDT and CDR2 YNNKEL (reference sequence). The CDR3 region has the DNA TGTGCCAGCAGCCAAGGCACTAGTATCCCCTACGAGCAGTACTTC. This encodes CASSQGTSIPYEQYF.

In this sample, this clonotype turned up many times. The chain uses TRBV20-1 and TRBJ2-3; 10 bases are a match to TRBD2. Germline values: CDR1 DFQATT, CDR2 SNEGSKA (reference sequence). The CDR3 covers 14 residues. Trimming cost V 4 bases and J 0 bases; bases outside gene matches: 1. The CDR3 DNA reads TGCAGTGCTACTAGCGGGAGCAGCACAGATACGCAGTATTTT. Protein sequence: CSATSGSSTDTQYF.

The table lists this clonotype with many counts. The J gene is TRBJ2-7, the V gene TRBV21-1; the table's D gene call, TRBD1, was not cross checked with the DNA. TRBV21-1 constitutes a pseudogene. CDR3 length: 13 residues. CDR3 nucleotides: TGTGCCAGCAGCAAACCAGGGGGCCCCGAGCAGTACTTC. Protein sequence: CASSKPGGPEQYF.

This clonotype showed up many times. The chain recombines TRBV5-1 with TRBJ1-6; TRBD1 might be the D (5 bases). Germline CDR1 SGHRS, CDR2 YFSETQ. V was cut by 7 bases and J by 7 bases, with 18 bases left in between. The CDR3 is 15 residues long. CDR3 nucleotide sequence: TGCGCCAGCGGACCCGGGGACGGTGGGAATTCACCCCTCCACTTT. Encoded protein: CASGPGDGGNSPLHF.

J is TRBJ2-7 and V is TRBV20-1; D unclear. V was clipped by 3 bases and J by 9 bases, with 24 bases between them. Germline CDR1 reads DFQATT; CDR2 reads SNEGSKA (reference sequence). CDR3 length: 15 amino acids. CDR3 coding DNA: TGCAGTGCTAGTCCGTCGCACACTGCCCAGCGAGGGCAGTACTTC. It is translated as CSASPSHTAQRGQYF.

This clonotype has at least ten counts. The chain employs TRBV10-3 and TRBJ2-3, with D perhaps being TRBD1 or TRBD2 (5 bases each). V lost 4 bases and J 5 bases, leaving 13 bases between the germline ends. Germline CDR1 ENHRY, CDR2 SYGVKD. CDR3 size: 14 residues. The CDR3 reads CAISGSRGVDTQYF. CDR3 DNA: TGTGCCATCAGTGGGTCCCGAGGGGTAGATACGCAGTATTTT.

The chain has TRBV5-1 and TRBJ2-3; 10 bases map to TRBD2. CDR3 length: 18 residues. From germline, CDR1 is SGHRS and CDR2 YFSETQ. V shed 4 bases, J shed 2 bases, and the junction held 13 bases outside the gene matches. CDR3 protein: CASSPSGASGSITDTQYF. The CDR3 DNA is TGCGCCAGCAGCCCAAGCGGAGCTAGCGGGAGTATCACAGATACGCAGTATTTT. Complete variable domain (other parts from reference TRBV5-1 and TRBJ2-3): KAGVTQTPRYLIKTRGQQVTLSCSPISGHRSVSWYQQTPGQGLQFLFEYFSETQRNKGNFPGRFSGRQFSNSRSEMNVSTLELGDSALYLCASSPSGASGSITDTQYFGPGTRLTVL.

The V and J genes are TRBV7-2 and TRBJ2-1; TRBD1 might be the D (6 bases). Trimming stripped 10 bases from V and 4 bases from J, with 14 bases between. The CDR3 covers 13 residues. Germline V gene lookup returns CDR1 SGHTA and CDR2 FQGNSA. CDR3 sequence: CATTGQGYNEQFF. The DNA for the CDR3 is TGTGCCACCACGGGACAAGGATACAATGAGCAGTTCTTC. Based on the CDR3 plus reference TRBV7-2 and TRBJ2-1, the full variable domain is GAGVSQSPSNKVTEKGKDVELRCDPISGHTALYWYRQSLGQGLEFLIYFQGNSAPDKSGLPSDRFSAERTGGSVSTLTIQRTQQEDSAVYLCATTGQGYNEQFFGPGTRLTVL.

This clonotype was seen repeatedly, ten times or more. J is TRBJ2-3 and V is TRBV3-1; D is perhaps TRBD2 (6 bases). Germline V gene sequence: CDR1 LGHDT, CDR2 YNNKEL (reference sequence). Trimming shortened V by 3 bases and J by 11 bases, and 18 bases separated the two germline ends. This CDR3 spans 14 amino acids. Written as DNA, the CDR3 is TGTGCCAGCAGCCAGCACATAAAAGGAGGGGAGCAGTATTTT. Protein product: CASSQHIKGGEQYF.

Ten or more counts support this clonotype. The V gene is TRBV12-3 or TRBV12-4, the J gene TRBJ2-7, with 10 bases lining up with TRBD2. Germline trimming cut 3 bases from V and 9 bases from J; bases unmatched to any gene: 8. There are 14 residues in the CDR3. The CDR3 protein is CASSFSAGGPRQYF. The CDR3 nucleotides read TGTGCCAGCAGTTTTTCAGCGGGAGGGCCGAGGCAGTACTTC.

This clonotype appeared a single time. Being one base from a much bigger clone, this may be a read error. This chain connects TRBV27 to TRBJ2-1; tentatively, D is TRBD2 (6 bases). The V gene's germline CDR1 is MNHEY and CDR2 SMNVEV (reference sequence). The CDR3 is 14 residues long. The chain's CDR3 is CVSRVAADRNEQFF. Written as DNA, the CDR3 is TGTGTCAGCCGGGTAGCGGCAGATCGGAATGAGCAGTTCTTC.

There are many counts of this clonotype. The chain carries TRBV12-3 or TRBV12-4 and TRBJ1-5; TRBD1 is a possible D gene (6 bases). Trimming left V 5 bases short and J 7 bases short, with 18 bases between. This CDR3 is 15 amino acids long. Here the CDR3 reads CASSPLRGFEQPQHF. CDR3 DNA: TGTGCCAGCAGTCCCTTAAGGGGGTTTGAACAGCCCCAGCATTTT.

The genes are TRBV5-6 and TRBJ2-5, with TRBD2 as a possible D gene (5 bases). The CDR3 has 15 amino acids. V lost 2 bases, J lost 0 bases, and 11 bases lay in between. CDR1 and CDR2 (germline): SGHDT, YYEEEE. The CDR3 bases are TGTGCCAGCAGCTTCCGTAGGCGGGACCAAGAGACCCAGTACTTC. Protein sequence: CASSFRRRDQETQYF.

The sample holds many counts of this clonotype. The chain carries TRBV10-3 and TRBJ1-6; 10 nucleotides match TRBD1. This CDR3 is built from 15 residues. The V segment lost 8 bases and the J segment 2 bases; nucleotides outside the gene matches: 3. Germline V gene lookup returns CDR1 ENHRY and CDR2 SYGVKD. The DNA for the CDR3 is TGTGCCATCGGTGGACAGGGGGCCTATAATTCACCCCTCCACTTT. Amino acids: CAIGGQGAYNSPLHF.

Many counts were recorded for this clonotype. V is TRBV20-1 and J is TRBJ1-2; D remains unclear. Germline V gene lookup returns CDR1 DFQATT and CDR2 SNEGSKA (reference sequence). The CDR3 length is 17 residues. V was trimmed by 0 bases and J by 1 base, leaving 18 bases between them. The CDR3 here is CSARDPGSVNYNYGYTF. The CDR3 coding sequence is TGCAGTGCTAGAGATCCGGGCAGCGTAAACTATAACTATGGCTACACCTTC.

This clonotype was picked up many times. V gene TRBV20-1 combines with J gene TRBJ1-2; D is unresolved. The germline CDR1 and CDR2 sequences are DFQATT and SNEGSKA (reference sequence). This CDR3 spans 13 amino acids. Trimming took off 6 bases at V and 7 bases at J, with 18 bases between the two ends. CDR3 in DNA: TGCAGTGCCAGCTACCTATCGAAAGGTGGCTACACCTTC. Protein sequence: CSASYLSKGGYTF.

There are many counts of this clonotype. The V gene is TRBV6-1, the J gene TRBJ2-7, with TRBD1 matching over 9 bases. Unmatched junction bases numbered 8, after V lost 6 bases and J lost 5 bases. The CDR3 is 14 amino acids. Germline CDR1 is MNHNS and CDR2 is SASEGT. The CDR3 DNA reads TGTGCCAGCAGACTGACAGGGGGTCTTGACGAGCAGTACTTC. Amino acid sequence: CASRLTGGLDEQYF.

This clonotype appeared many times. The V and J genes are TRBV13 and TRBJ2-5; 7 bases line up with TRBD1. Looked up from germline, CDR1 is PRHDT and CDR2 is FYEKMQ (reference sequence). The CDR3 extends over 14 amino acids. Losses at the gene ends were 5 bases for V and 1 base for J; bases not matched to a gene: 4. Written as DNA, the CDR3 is TGTGCCAGCAGCCACCGGGACAGCCAAGAGACCCAGTACTTC. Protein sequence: CASSHRDSQETQYF.

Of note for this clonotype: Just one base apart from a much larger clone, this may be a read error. The chain's CDR3 is CASSIGTDTQYF. CDR3 sequence (DNA): TGTGCCAGCAGCATAGGGACAGATACGCAGTATTTT. V gene TRBV5-4 combines with J gene TRBJ2-3; D gene ambiguous. Trimming pared 4 bases from V and 3 bases from J, leaving 6 bases between. The germline V gene encodes CDR1 SGHNT and CDR2 YYREEE (reference sequence). The CDR3 runs 12 residues.